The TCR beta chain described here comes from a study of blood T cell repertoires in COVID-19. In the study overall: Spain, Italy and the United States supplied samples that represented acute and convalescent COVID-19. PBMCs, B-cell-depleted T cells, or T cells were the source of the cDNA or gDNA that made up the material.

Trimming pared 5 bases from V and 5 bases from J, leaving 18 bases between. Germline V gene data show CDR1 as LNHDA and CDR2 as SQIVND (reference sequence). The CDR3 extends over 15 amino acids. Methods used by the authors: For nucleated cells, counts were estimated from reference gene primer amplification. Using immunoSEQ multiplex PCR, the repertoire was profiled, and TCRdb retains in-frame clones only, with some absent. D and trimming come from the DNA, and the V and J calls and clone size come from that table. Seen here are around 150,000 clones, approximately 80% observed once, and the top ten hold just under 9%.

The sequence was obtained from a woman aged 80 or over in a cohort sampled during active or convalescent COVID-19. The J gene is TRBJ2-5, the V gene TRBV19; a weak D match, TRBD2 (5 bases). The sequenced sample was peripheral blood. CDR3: CASSENGLHSETQYF. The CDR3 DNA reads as TGTGCCAGTAGTGAAAATGGACTGCATTCGGAGACCCAGTACTTC.